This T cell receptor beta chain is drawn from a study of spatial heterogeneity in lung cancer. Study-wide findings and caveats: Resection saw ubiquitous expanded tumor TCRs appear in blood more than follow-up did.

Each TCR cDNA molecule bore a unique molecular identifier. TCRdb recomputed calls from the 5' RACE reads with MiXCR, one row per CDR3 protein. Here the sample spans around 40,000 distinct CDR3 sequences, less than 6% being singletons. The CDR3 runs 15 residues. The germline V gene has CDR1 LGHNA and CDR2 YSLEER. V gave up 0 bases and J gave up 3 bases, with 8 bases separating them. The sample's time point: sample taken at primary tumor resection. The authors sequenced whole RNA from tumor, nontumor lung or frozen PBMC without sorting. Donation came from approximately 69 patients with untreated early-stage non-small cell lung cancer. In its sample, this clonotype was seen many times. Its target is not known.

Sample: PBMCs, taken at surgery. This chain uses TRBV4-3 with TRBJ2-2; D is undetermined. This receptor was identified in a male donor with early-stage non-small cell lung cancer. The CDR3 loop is CASSQEDRHTGELFF. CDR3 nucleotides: TGCGCCAGCAGCCAAGAAGATCGCCACACCGGGGAGCTGTTTTTT.